Listed here are 6 T cell receptor beta chains from one sample, sequenced in a study of cytomegalovirus exposure and HLA in healthy donors. TCRdb's copy holds only in-frame clones and misses some; the assay was immunoSEQ multiplex PCR. The repertoire holds 120,000 or so clones, with 89% as singletons. The source material was PBMCs. The receptors were gathered from a woman between 18 and 29 years old in good health and CMV-seronegative.

The rearrangement joins TRBV27 to TRBJ2-7, with a possible D match to TRBD2 (6 bases). Trimming removed 2 bases at V and 2 bases at J, with 7 bases between. From germline, CDR1 is MNHEY and CDR2 SMNVEV (reference sequence). The CDR3 contains 13 residues. In DNA form, the CDR3 reads TGTGCCAGCAGTTTACGGGGGACCTACGAGCAGTACTTC. As protein: CASSLRGTYEQYF.

The rearrangement joins TRBV4-1 to TRBJ2-3; D remains ambiguous. CDR1 and CDR2 from the germline V gene are MGHRA and YSYEKL. V gave up 4 bases and J gave up 1 base, with 12 bases separating them. CDR3 size: 15 residues. The CDR3 sequence is CASSPQVSRTDTQYF. In nucleotides, the CDR3 is TGCGCCAGCAGCCCTCAAGTCAGTCGCACAGATACGCAGTATTTT.

The rearrangement joins TRBV5-1 to TRBJ2-2; a weak D match, TRBD1 (5 bases). The V and J ends lost 4 bases and 6 bases respectively, with 10 bases between them. The CDR3 contains 13 residues. Germline lookup yields CDR1 SGHRS and CDR2 YFSETQ. The CDR3 reads CASSRDSAGELFF. CDR3 DNA sequence: TGCGCCAGCAGCCGTGACAGCGCCGGGGAGCTGTTTTTT.

The rearrangement joins TRBV10-2 to TRBJ2-7, with 9 positions matching TRBD2. In germline, CDR1 is WSHSY, CDR2 SAAADI. With 11 bases clipped from V and 0 bases from J, the junction kept 20 bases outside the gene matches. This CDR3 comprises 18 residues. The CDR3 nucleotides are TGCGCCTCAGCACGGAAAAGACTAGCGGCCGTCTTCTCCTACGAGCAGTACTTC. The encoded protein is CASARKRLAAVFSYEQYF.

This chain joins TRBV28 and TRBJ1-3; the D gene is possibly TRBD1 (6 bases). Trimming removed 3 bases at V and 4 bases at J, with 13 bases between. Germline lookup yields CDR1 MDHEN and CDR2 SYDVKM. The CDR3 covers 15 residues. CDR3 sequence (DNA): TGTGCCAGCAGTTTGCATCTGGGGGCAGGAAACACCATATATTTT. Protein: CASSLHLGAGNTIYF. Full variable domain (outside the CDR3, taken from reference TRBV28 and TRBJ1-3): DVKVTQSSRYLVKRTGEKVFLECVQDMDHENMFWYRQDPGLGLRLIYFSYDVKMKEKGDIPEGYSVSREKKERFSLILESASTNQTSMYLCASSLHLGAGNTIYFGEGSWLTVV.

This rearrangement joins TRBV4-2 to TRBJ1-3, with 7 nucleotides matching TRBD1. Germline trimming cut 5 bases from V and 0 bases from J; bases unmatched to any gene: 7. The germline gives CDR1 LGHNA, CDR2 YNFKEQ. This CDR3 region has 16 residues. The DNA for the CDR3 is TGTGCCAGCAGCACTTCGACAGGGACCTCTGGAAACACCATATATTTT. It is translated as CASSTSTGTSGNTIYF.